Following are 8 T cell receptor beta chains from one sample sequenced in a study of blood T cell repertoires in COVID-19. Profiling relied on immunoSEQ multiplex PCR, and the TCRdb table lists in-frame clones only, not all of them. The sample lists some 290,000 clones; roughly nine tenths were seen once. The specimen sequenced was peripheral blood. All receptors come from a woman in her thirties with COVID-19, enrolled during active disease.

The rearrangement uses TRBV9 and TRBJ2-3; 7 positions match TRBD2. The V and J ends lost 7 bases and 0 bases, in that order; junction bases with no gene match: 5. This CDR3 has 14 amino acids. Looked up from germline, CDR1 is SGDLS and CDR2 is YYNGEE. CDR3 residues: CASRRGESTDTQYF. In DNA, the CDR3 is TGTGCCAGCCGACGGGGGGAAAGCACAGATACGCAGTATTTT.

This chain joins TRBV28 and TRBJ1-6; 7 positions match TRBD1. Trimming took 3 bases from V and 14 from J; bases not matched to a gene: 10. Per germline, CDR1 MDHEN and CDR2 SYDVKM. This CDR3 is 14 amino acids long. The CDR3 bases are TGTGCCAGCAGTTTTCAGGGGGACCCGGGGTCCCTCCACTTT. Protein product: CASSFQGDPGSLHF.

This clone was detected once. The rearrangement links TRBV7-9 to TRBJ2-7; D not certain. This CDR3 contains 12 residues. Trimming removed 8 bases from V and 3 bases from J, with 11 bases in between. Germline CDR1 reads SEHNR; CDR2 reads FQNEAQ (reference sequence). CDR3 region: CASWASNYEQYF. DNA of the CDR3: TGTGCCAGCTGGGCCAGCAACTACGAGCAGTACTTC.

This clone was seen many times. V gene TRBV6-5 combines with J gene TRBJ2-7; 7 nucleotides line up with TRBD2. J lost 2 bases, V lost 7 bases, and 11 bases had no gene match. Germline CDR1 is MNHEY and CDR2 is SVGAGI. The CDR3 contains 15 residues. CDR3 sequence: CASTAGSGATYEQYF. In DNA, the CDR3 is TGTGCCAGCACCGCGGGAAGCGGGGCGACCTACGAGCAGTACTTC.

With respect to this clone: Germline and junction disagree at one end, which may indicate a read error. The chain employs TRBV29-1 and TRBJ1-1; D gene unclear. Germline V CDR1 and CDR2: SQVTM, ANQGSEA. The CDR3 is 8 amino acids. The CDR3 loop is CSVPIAAF. For the CDR3, the DNA is TGCAGCGTCCCTATCGCGGCCTTT.

The chain couples TRBV28 to TRBJ1-1, with D maybe TRBD1 (6 bases). Germline-derived CDR1 and CDR2 are MDHEN and SYDVKM. V was pared by 6 bases and J by 7 bases, with 24 bases between. This CDR3 is built from 16 residues. The CDR3, as DNA: TGTGCCAGCAGAACGCGTCCTACAGGGTGGTCAGGTGAAGCTTTCTTT. Translated, it gives CASRTRPTGWSGEAFF.

This chain links TRBV18 with TRBJ1-5; D is unresolved. The CDR3 length is 15 residues. Germline V lookup: CDR1 KGHSH, CDR2 LQKENI. V was clipped by 3 bases and J by 7 bases, with 16 bases between them. CDR3: CASSPGRPGSQPQHF. The CDR3, as DNA: TGTGCCAGCTCACCTGGTAGACCGGGTAGCCAGCCCCAGCATTTT.

This CDR3 reads CASSWPGELAKNIQYF. CDR3 bases: TGTGCCAGCAGTTGGCCAGGGGAATTAGCCAAAAACATTCAGTACTTC. The chain uses TRBV28 and TRBJ2-4; D is perhaps TRBD1 (6 bases). V was pared by 4 bases and J by 0 bases, with 13 bases between. The CDR3 is made up of 16 amino acids. Germline values: CDR1 MDHEN, CDR2 SYDVKM.